The next 20 T cell receptor beta chains were all read from a single sample in a study of T cell responses to AZD1222 COVID-19 vaccine. The method was immunoSEQ multiplex PCR; TCRdb's version includes in-frame clones alone and lacks a portion of them. In the table there are 150,000 to 200,000 clones, 87% of which are singletons. The sequences come from peripheral blood, collected on day 0 of MenACWY control vaccination. All receptors come from an adult in good health.

This sequence joins TRBV18 and TRBJ2-7; 10 bases agree with TRBD2. Germline CDR1 and CDR2: KGHSH and LQKENI. The junction had 0 bases not matched to a gene; V was cut back by 4 bases and J by 3 bases. The CDR3 sequence is 13 residues long. CDR3 amino acids: CASSRTSGYEQYF. CDR3 DNA: TGTGCCAGCTCACGGACTAGCGGCTACGAGCAGTACTTC.

DNA for the CDR3: TGTGCCAGCAGCTTCGAGACAGGGTCAAGCACTGAAGCTTTCTTT. Translating it yields CASSFETGSSTEAFF. The J gene is TRBJ1-1, the V gene TRBV7-6; 7 nucleotides align to TRBD1. Unmatched junction bases numbered 8, after V lost 3 bases and J lost 4 bases. The germline V gene encodes CDR1 SGHVS and CDR2 FNYEAQ. This CDR3 is built from 15 residues.

The rearrangement joins TRBV28 to TRBJ1-2; perhaps TRBD1 as D (6 bases). The CDR3 totals 12 residues. The germline V and J ends were trimmed by 6 bases and 8 bases, with 13 bases remaining between them. The germline V gene has CDR1 MDHEN and CDR2 SYDVKM. CDR3 bases: TGTGCCAGCAGGATCACAGGGAAAGGCTACACCTTC. It translates to CASRITGKGYTF.

In its sample, this clone was seen once. This sequence joins TRBV2 and TRBJ2-7, with D possibly called TRBD1 or TRBD2 (6 bases each). V was clipped by 3 bases and J by 6 bases, with 18 bases between them. Germline V gene lookup returns CDR1 SNHLY and CDR2 FYNNEI. The CDR3 is made up of 15 amino acids. CDR3 sequence reads: CASSEEFVQGGEQYF. As DNA, the CDR3 is TGTGCCAGCAGTGAGGAATTTGTACAGGGAGGCGAGCAGTACTTC.

This chain links TRBV18 with TRBJ1-6; D uncertain. Trimming took 3 bases from V and 6 from J, leaving 9 bases between them. This CDR3 has 14 amino acids. Germline V lookup: CDR1 KGHSH, CDR2 LQKENI. CDR3 sequence (DNA): TGTGCCAGCTCACCGGGTAGCGCTAATTCACCCCTCCACTTT. The encoded protein is CASSPGSANSPLHF.

The J gene is TRBJ1-5, the V gene TRBV6-5, with D uncertain. CDR3 size: 15 residues. V lost 0 bases, J lost 9 bases, and 15 bases lay in between. Germline CDR1 and CDR2: MNHEY and SVGAGI. The DNA for the CDR3 is TGTGCCAGCAGTTACTCGTGGCAAAACATCATGCCCCAGCATTTT. This encodes CASSYSWQNIMPQHF.

The chain combines TRBV30 with TRBJ1-5; D not certain. The CDR3 contains 14 residues. CDR1 and CDR2 (germline): GTSNPN, SVGIG (reference sequence). V was cut by 2 bases and J by 6 bases, with 14 bases left in between. CDR3 protein: CAWSLGSNFQPQHF. Here the CDR3 DNA reads TGTGCCTGGAGTCTCGGGTCAAACTTTCAGCCCCAGCATTTT.

This clone was observed a single time. The chain recombines TRBV6-5 with TRBJ2-5; the match to TRBD2 covers 11 bases. The ends lost 3 bases at V and 8 bases at J; junction bases unmatched: 11. The CDR3 has 16 amino acids. In germline, CDR1 is MNHEY, CDR2 SVGAGI. The chain's CDR3 is CASSYYETSGVETQYF. In DNA form, the CDR3 reads TGTGCCAGCAGTTATTACGAGACTAGCGGGGTCGAAACCCAGTACTTC.

The chain uses TRBV6-1 and TRBJ1-6; unclear D gene. This CDR3 has 14 amino acids. Germline V CDR1 and CDR2: MNHNS, SASEGT. V lost 2 bases and J lost 8, with 10 bases in between. DNA of the CDR3: TGTGCCAGCAGTGAAATTAAAGCACATTCACCCCTCCACTTT. Its protein is CASSEIKAHSPLHF.

The chain recombines TRBV6-5 with TRBJ2-1; D is unresolved. The CDR3 length is 13 residues. In germline, CDR1 is MNHEY, CDR2 SVGAGI. The V and J ends lost 2 bases and 6 bases respectively, with 8 bases between them. The DNA of the CDR3 is TGTGCCAGCAGTTACCGCGACACCAATGAGCAGTTCTTC. Its translation is CASSYRDTNEQFF.

This clone showed up just a few times. The V and J genes are TRBV28 and TRBJ1-1; the D gene is possibly TRBD1 (5 bases). Trimming cost V 7 bases and J 4 bases, with 16 bases left between them. The CDR3 consists of 14 residues. Looked up from germline, CDR1 is MDHEN and CDR2 is SYDVKM. CDR3 nucleotides: TGTGCCAGCACCTCCGGGGGGGGTGGCACTGAAGCTTTCTTT. Translated: CASTSGGGGTEAFF.

The genes are TRBV24-1 and TRBJ2-5; D not resolved. The ends were cut back, 4 bases at V and 2 bases at J, with 4 bases in the middle. The CDR3 totals 12 residues. The germline V gene has CDR1 KGHDR and CDR2 SFDVKD. The CDR3 region is CATSDPQETQYF. The DNA of the CDR3 is TGTGCCACCAGTGACCCACAAGAGACCCAGTACTTC.

This sequence joins TRBV2 and TRBJ2-1; 9 bases are shared with TRBD1. CDR1 is SNHLY and CDR2 is FYNNEI in the germline V gene. The CDR3 is 13 amino acids. The trim removed 6 bases at V and 8 bases at J, leaving 5 bases unmatched. CDR3 residues: CASSSGTGHEQFF. The CDR3 nucleotides are TGTGCCAGCAGCTCCGGGACAGGGCATGAGCAGTTCTTC.

For the CDR3, the DNA is TGTGCCAGCAGTGGACAGGTGAACGGGGAGCTGTTTTTT. This sequence encodes CASSGQVNGELFF. The rearrangement uses TRBV2 and TRBJ2-2; D perhaps matches TRBD1 (6 bases). CDR1 is SNHLY, CDR2 FYNNEI, per germline. The V end was cut by 4 bases, the J end by 7 bases, with 10 bases between. The CDR3 loop spans 13 amino acids.

The rearrangement joins TRBV5-1 to TRBJ2-2; possibly TRBD1 for D (6 bases). The CDR3 sequence is 14 residues long. Trimming cost V 6 bases and J 0 bases, with 9 bases left between them. In germline, CDR1 is SGHRS, CDR2 YFSETQ. In nucleotides, the CDR3 is TGCGCCAGCACCGACAGGACGAACACCGGGGAGCTGTTTTTT. Protein product: CASTDRTNTGELFF.

This chain uses TRBV28 with TRBJ2-6; D is undetermined. The CDR3 sequence is 15 residues long. V was clipped by 4 bases and J by 4 bases, with 11 bases between them. CDR1 is MDHEN and CDR2 is SYDVKM in the germline V gene. The CDR3 loop is CASSSVFEGANVLTF. The DNA for the CDR3 is TGTGCCAGCAGTTCCGTTTTCGAGGGGGCCAACGTCCTGACTTTC.

The genes are TRBV7-9 and TRBJ1-5; no reliable D call. This CDR3 region has 13 residues. Trimming pared 3 bases from V and 0 bases from J, leaving 3 bases between. Germline CDR1 SEHNR, CDR2 FQNEAQ (reference sequence). The CDR3 loop reads CASSFSSNQPQHF. The CDR3 DNA is TGTGCCAGCAGCTTCTCTAGCAATCAGCCCCAGCATTTT.

The chain carries TRBV2 and TRBJ2-7; 12 bases are shared with TRBD2. J was trimmed by 4 bases and V by 4 bases; bases with no gene match: 5. CDR1 is SNHLY and CDR2 is FYNNEI in the germline V gene. The CDR3 is made up of 15 amino acids. The CDR3, as DNA: TGTGCCAGCAGTGGTGGAGGGACTAGCGGGTACGAGCAGTACTTC. This translates into CASSGGGTSGYEQYF.

The chain is built from TRBV6-5 and TRBJ1-6; the D gene is possibly TRBD1 (5 bases). V was shortened by 6 bases and J by 9 bases, with 18 bases between the two germline ends. Germline loops: CDR1 MNHEY, CDR2 SVGAGI. The CDR3 sequence is 15 residues long. CDR3 region: CASRAGTADSSPLHF. Written as DNA, the CDR3 is TGTGCCAGCAGAGCTGGGACGGCGGATAGTTCACCCCTCCACTTT.

The chain couples TRBV7-9 to TRBJ1-3; unclear D gene. CDR1 SEHNR and CDR2 FQNEAQ come from the germline V gene (reference sequence). Trimming pared 2 bases from V and 3 bases from J, leaving 14 bases between. CDR3 length: 16 amino acids. The CDR3 DNA sequence: TGTGCCAGCAGCTTATTAATCGAATTACATGGAAACACCATATATTTT. Amino acid sequence: CASSLLIELHGNTIYF. Full variable domain (rest looked up from reference TRBV7-9 and TRBJ1-3): DTGVSQNPRHKITKRGQNVTFRCDPISEHNRLYWYRQTLGQGPEFLTYFQNEAQLEKSRLLSDRFSAERPKGSFSTLEIQRTEQGDSAMYLCASSLLIELHGNTIYFGEGSWLTVV.